This T cell receptor (beta chain) was captured in a study of early T cells in non-severe SARS-CoV-2 infection. Molecules of cDNA were individually given unique molecular identifiers that were attached to them. TCRdb passed the 5' RACE reads through MiXCR, listing each CDR3 protein once. The sample records about 83,000 distinct CDR3 sequences, around 9.3% being singletons. Of note for this clonotype: This may be a read error: a much more frequent sequence differs by one nucleotide.

V was clipped by 2 bases and J by 6 bases, with 5 bases between them. From germline, CDR1 is MNHEY and CDR2 SMNVEV (reference sequence). The CDR3 spans 13 residues. The gene calls are TRBV27 and TRBJ2-6, with no clear D. The clonotype comes from an adult who was a healthcare worker with PCR-confirmed SARS-CoV-2 infection or an uninfected control (not recorded which). Source: whole blood, taken at baseline. The CDR3 bases are TGTGCCAGCAGTTTAGACAAGGCCAACGTCCTGACTTTC. Amino acid sequence: CASSLDKANVLTF.